This T cell receptor (beta chain) derives from a study of T-cell reconstitution after alpha-beta-depleted transplantation in children. Study results and caveats: Some patients' high day-60 TCRbeta diversity was traced to surviving recipient T cells and thymic progenitors. Expanded clones from the graft, numbering several hundred, reportedly supplied alpha-beta T cells about two months after transplant. One year after transplant, T-cell counts and diversity came mostly from newly produced T cells.

In regard to this clonotype: No antigen is known for it.

The library targeted TCRbeta and was prepared with unique molecular identifiers. One entry per CDR3 protein, called by TCRdb with MiXCR from the PCR reads. The data contain 700,000 to 850,000 distinct CDR3 sequences, 15% to 20% of them singletons. CDR1 and CDR2 (germline): MGHRA, YSYEKL. Unmatched junction bases numbered 20, after V lost 3 bases and J lost 10 bases. There are 20 residues in the CDR3. The chain is built from TRBV4-1 and TRBJ2-1, with 14 bases matching TRBD2. The sequence derives from a male patient younger than 18 who had a stem cell transplant for acute lymphoblastic leukemia, so the T cells may come from the graft donor. This material consisted of PBMCs, mostly from graft donor cells, taken 360 days after TCRalphabeta/CD19-depleted stem cell transplant. The CDR3 spells CASSQGTGLGLAGVFREQFF. Written as DNA, the CDR3 is TGCGCCAGCAGCCAGGGGACAGGGCTGGGACTAGCGGGAGTTTTCCGGGAGCAGTTCTTC.